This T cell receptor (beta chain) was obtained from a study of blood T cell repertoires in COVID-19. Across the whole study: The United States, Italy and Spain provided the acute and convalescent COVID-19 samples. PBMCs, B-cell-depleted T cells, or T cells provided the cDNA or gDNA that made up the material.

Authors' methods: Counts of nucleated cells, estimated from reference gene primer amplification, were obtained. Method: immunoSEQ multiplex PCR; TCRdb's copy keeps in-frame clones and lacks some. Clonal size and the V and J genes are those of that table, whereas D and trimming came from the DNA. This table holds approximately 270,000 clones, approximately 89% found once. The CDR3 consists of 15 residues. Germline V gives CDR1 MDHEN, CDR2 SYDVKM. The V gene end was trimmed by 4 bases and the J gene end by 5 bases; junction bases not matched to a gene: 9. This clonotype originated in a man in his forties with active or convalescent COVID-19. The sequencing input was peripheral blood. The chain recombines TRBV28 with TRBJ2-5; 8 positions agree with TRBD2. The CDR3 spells CASSWPGLVGETQYF. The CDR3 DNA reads TGTGCCAGCAGTTGGCCGGGACTAGTCGGGGAGACCCAGTACTTC.